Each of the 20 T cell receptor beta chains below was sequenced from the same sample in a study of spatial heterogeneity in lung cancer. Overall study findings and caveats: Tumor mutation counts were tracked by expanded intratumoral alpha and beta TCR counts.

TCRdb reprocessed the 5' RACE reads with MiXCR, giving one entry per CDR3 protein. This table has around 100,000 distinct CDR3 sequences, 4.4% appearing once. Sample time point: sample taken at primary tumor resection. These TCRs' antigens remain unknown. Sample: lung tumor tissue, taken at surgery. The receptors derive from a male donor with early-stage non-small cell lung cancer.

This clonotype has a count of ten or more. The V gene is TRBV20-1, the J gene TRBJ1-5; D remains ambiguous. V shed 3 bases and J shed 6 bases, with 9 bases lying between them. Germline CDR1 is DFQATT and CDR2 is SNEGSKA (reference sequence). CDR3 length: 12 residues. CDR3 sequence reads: CSARGEGQPQHF. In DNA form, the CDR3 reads TGCAGTGCTAGGGGTGAGGGTCAGCCCCAGCATTTT.

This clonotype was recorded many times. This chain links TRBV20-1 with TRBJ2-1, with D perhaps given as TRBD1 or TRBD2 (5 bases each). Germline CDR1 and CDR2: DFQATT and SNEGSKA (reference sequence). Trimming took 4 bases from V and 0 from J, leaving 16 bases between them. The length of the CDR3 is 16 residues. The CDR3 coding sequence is TGCAGTGCTACCGGTTATAGGGACCTCTCCTACAATGAGCAGTTCTTC. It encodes CSATGYRDLSYNEQFF.

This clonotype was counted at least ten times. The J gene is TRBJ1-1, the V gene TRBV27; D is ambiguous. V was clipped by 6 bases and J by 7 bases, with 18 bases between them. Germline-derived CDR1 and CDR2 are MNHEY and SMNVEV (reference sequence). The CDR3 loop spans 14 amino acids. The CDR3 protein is CASSPIRRSGEAFF. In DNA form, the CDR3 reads TGTGCCAGCAGCCCAATAAGACGATCGGGTGAAGCTTTCTTT.

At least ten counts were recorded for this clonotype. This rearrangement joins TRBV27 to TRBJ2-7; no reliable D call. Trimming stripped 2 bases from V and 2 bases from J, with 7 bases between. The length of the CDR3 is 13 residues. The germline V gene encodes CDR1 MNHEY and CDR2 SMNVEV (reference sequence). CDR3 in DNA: TGTGCCAGCAGTTTAACACAGACCTACGAGCAGTACTTC. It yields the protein CASSLTQTYEQYF.

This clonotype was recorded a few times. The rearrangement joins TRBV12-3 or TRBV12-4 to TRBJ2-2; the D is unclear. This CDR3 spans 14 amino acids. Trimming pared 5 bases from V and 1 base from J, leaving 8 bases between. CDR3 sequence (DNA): TGTGCCAGCAGTACTACACTGAACACCGGGGAGCTGTTTTTT. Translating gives CASSTTLNTGELFF.

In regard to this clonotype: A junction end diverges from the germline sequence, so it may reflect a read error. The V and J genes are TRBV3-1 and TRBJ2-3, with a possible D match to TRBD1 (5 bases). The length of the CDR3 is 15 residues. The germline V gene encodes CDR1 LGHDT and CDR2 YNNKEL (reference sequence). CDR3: CASSPVKWGTDTQYF. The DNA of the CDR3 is TGTGCCAGCAGCCCGGTAAAGTGGGGCACGGATACGCAGTATTTT.

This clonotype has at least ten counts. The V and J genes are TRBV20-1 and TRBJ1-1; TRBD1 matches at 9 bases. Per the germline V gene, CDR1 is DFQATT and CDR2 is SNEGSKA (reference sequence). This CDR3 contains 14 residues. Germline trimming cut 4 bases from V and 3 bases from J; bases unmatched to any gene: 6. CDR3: CSATYRDRDTEAFF. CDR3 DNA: TGCAGTGCTACGTACCGGGACAGGGACACTGAAGCTTTCTTT.

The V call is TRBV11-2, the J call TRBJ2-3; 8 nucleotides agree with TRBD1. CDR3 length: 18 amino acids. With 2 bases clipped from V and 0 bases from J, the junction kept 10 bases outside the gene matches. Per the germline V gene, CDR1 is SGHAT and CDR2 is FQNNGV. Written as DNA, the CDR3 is TGTGCCAGCAGCTTAACAGGGGGAACTACCCCTAGCACAGATACGCAGTATTTT. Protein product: CASSLTGGTTPSTDTQYF. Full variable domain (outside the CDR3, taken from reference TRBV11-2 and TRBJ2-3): EAGVAQSPRYKIIEKRQSVAFWCNPISGHATLYWYQQILGQGPKLLIQFQNNGVVDDSQLPKDRFSAERLKGVDSTLKIQPAKLEDSAVYLCASSLTGGTTPSTDTQYFGPGTRLTVL.

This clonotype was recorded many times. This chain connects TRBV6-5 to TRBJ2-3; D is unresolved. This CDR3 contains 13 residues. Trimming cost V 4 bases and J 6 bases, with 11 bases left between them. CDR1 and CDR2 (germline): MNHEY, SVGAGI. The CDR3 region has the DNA TGTGCCAGCAGTTCCCAGAACGCGGATACGCAGTATTTT. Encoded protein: CASSSQNADTQYF.

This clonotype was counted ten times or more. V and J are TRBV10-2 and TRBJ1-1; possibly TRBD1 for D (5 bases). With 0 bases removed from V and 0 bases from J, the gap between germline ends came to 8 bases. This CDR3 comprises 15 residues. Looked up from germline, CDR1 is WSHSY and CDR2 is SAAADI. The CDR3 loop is CASSESRQLNTEAFF. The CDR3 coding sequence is TGCGCCAGCAGTGAGTCGAGACAGCTGAACACTGAAGCTTTCTTT.

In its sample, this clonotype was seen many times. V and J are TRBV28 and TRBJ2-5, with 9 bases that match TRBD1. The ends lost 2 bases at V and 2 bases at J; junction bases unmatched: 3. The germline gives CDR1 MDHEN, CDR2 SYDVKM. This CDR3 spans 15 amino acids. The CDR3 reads CASSLIGQGQETQYF. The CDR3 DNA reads TGTGCCAGCAGTTTAATTGGACAGGGGCAAGAGACCCAGTACTTC.

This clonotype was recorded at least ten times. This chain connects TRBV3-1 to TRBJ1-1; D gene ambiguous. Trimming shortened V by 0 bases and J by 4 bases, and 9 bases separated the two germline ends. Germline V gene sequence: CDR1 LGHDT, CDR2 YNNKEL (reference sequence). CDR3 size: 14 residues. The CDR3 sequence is CASSQDYGGTEAFF. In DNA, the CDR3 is TGTGCCAGCAGCCAAGATTATGGTGGCACTGAAGCTTTCTTT.

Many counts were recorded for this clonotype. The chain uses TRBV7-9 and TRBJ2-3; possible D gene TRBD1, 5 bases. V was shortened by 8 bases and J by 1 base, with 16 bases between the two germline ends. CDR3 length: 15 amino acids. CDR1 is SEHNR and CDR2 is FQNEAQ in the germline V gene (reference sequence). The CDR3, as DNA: TGTGCCAGCCGAGCCGGCCACAGGCGCACAGATACGCAGTATTTT. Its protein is CASRAGHRRTDTQYF.

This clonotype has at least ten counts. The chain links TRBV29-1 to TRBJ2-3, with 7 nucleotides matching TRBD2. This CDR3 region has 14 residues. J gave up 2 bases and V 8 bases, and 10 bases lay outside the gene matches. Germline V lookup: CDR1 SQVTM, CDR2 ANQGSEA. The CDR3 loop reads CSIRTSRFTDTQYF. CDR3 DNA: TGCAGCATCCGGACTAGTCGATTCACAGATACGCAGTATTTT.

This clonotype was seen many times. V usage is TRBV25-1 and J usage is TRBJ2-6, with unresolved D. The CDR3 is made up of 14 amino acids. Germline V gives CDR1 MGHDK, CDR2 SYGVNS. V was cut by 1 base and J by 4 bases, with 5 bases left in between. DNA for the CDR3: TGTGCCAGCAGTGAATGGCGCGGGGCCAACGTCCTGACTTTC. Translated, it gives CASSEWRGANVLTF.

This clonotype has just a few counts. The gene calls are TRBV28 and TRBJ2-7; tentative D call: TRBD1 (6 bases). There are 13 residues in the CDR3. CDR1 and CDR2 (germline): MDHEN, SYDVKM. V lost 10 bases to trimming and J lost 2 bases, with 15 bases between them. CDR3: CATLPGATYEQYF. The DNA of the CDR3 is TGTGCCACCCTCCCAGGGGCGACCTACGAGCAGTACTTC. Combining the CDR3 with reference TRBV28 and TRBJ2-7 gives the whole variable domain DVKVTQSSRYLVKRTGEKVFLECVQDMDHENMFWYRQDPGLGLRLIYFSYDVKMKEKGDIPEGYSVSREKKERFSLILESASTNQTSMYLCATLPGATYEQYFGPGTRLTVT.

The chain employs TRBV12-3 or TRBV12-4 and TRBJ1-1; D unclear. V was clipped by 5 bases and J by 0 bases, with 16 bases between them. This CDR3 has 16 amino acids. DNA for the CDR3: TGTGCCAGCAGTCCAGGACTCAACCCCATGAACACTGAAGCTTTCTTT. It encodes CASSPGLNPMNTEAFF.

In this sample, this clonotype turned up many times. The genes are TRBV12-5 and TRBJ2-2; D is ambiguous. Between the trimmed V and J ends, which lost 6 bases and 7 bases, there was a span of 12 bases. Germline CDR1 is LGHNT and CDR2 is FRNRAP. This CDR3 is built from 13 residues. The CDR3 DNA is TGTGCTAGTGGCCACCCCCGGTTCGGGGAGCTGTTTTTT. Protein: CASGHPRFGELFF.

The CDR3 loop reads CSAQGEGPYEQYF. DNA of the CDR3: TGCAGTGCGCAGGGTGAGGGGCCCTACGAGCAGTACTTC. The genes are TRBV20-1 and TRBJ2-7; D might be TRBD1 or TRBD2, each matching 5 bases. This CDR3 region has 13 residues. V lost 6 bases and J 2 bases, leaving 14 bases between the germline ends. Germline loops: CDR1 DFQATT, CDR2 SNEGSKA (reference sequence).

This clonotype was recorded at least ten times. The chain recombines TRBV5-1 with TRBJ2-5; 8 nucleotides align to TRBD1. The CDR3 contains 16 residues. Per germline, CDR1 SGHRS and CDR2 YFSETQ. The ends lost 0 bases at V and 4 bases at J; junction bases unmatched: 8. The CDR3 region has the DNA TGCGCCAGCAGCTTGGGAGCAGGGGGCGCAGGAGAGACCCAGTACTTC. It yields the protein CASSLGAGGAGETQYF. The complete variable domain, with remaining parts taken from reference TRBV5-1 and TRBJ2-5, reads KAGVTQTPRYLIKTRGQQVTLSCSPISGHRSVSWYQQTPGQGLQFLFEYFSETQRNKGNFPGRFSGRQFSNSRSEMNVSTLELGDSALYLCASSLGAGGAGETQYFGPGTRLLVL.